One sample yielded the 8 T cell receptor beta chains listed below, sequenced in a study of T-cell memory formation after mild COVID-19. TCRdb reprocessed the 5' RACE reads via MiXCR and lists one record per CDR3 protein. The data contain some 600,000 distinct CDR3 sequences, roughly 17% of them singletons. The source material was PBMCs or a T cell subset sorted from them (not recorded which). The receptors originated from an adult woman who had mild COVID-19 (a few samples of this study predate the infection). Cell type and time point are not known.

This clonotype turned up a few times. The V gene is TRBV7-3, the J gene TRBJ2-1; the match to TRBD2 covers 13 bases. V gave up 4 bases and J gave up 8 bases; unmatched junction bases: 5. Looked up from germline, CDR1 is SGHTA and CDR2 is FQGTGA. The CDR3 is 15 amino acids. For the CDR3, the DNA is TGTGCCAGCAGCTCAGGGACTAGCGGGGCGGATGAGCAGTTCTTC. Its protein is CASSSGTSGADEQFF.

This clonotype has only a few counts. The chain employs TRBV7-8 and TRBJ1-5, with 9 bases that match TRBD1. This CDR3 is built from 13 residues. V gave up 5 bases and J gave up 5 bases; unmatched junction bases: 1. CDR1 is SGHVS, CDR2 FQNEAQ, per germline. DNA of the CDR3: TGTGCCAGCAGCCGGGACAGGGATCAGCCCCAGCATTTT. Encoded protein: CASSRDRDQPQHF.

V gene TRBV19 combines with J gene TRBJ1-5; the match to TRBD1 covers 8 bases. Germline V lookup: CDR1 LNHDA, CDR2 SQIVND (reference sequence). CDR3 length: 14 residues. The junction had 7 bases not matched to a gene; V was cut back by 6 bases and J by 6 bases. The CDR3 protein is CASRDRERGQPQHF. The CDR3 coding sequence is TGTGCCAGTAGGGACAGGGAGCGGGGTCAGCCCCAGCATTTT.

As regards this clonotype: This may be a read error: a much more frequent sequence differs by one nucleotide. The genes are TRBV9 and TRBJ2-7; D gene uncertain. Germline assignment: CDR1 SGDLS and CDR2 YYNGEE. The CDR3 covers 13 residues. V lost 4 bases to trimming and J lost 2 bases, with 10 bases between them. The CDR3 protein is CASSPGPAYEQYF. In DNA form, the CDR3 reads TGTGCCAGCAGCCCCGGACCGGCCTACGAGCAGTACTTC.

The CDR3 coding sequence is TGCAGTGCTTTATTGACAGGGGGCGATGAGCAGTTCTTC. It is translated as CSALLTGGDEQFF. The gene calls are TRBV20-1 and TRBJ2-1; 10 bases align to TRBD1. The CDR3 contains 13 residues. CDR1 is DFQATT and CDR2 is SNEGSKA in the germline V gene (reference sequence). Trimming took 5 bases from V and 8 from J; bases not matched to a gene: 6.

This clonotype was picked up a small number of times. This chain connects TRBV24-1 to TRBJ2-7; tentative D call: TRBD2 (6 bases). V was shortened by 5 bases and J by 4 bases, with 17 bases between the two germline ends. Germline assignment: CDR1 KGHDR and CDR2 SFDVKD. The length of the CDR3 is 15 residues. The CDR3 coding sequence is TGTGCCACCAGTGGCGGGGCCAACGAGATTTACGAGCAGTACTTC. Residues: CATSGGANEIYEQYF.

This clonotype has more than one count but fewer than ten. The chain uses TRBV5-1 and TRBJ2-1, with 12 positions matching TRBD2. V lost 0 bases to trimming and J lost 5 bases; unmatched junction nucleotides: 6. The CDR3 runs 17 residues. In germline, CDR1 is SGHRS, CDR2 YFSETQ. As DNA, the CDR3 is TGCGCCAGCAGCTTGGTGGCTAGCGGGAGGGCCAACAATGAGCAGTTCTTC. The encoded protein is CASSLVASGRANNEQFF.

The V call is TRBV7-8, the J call TRBJ1-2; a possible D gene is TRBD1 (5 bases). The V and J ends lost 4 bases and 1 base respectively, with 13 bases between them. The CDR3 loop spans 15 amino acids. Germline CDR1 SGHVS, CDR2 FQNEAQ. DNA for the CDR3: TGTGCCAGCAGCTCGCAGGGTCGACTTAACTATGGCTACACCTTC. This codes for CASSSQGRLNYGYTF.